This is a list of T cell receptor beta chains from one sample in a study of T cells after yellow fever vaccination. MiXCR, run by TCRdb on the 5' RACE reads, gives a single entry per CDR3 protein. The table has 500,000 to 650,000 distinct CDR3 sequences, 17% seen once. Sequencing used PBMCs, obtained less than 6 days after the first yellow fever vaccination. The receptor set was obtained from a man younger than 30 who received the YFV17D yellow fever vaccine. CDR3s include the opening cysteine and the closing phenylalanine or tryptophan.

>TRBJ1-2|TRBV12-3/TRBV12-4
CASRNRDLDGYTF
>TRBJ1-4|TRBV7-9
CASSLGSGLGGEKLFF
>TRBJ2-3|TRBV19
CASKPQKLTDTQYF
>TRBJ2-7|TRBV19
CASSIDTYEQYF
>TRBJ2-3|TRBV6-1
CASNQLPLLTDTQYF
>TRBJ2-7|TRBV11-2
CASSLGPFEQYF
>TRBJ2-1|TRBV5-1
CASRLRQPTYNEQFF
>TRBJ1-5|TRBV5-1
CASSLTPTGTGQPQHF
>TRBJ1-4|TRBV12-3/TRBV12-4
CASNLQGGNEKLFF
>TRBJ2-2|TRBV7-2
CASSLATGGTGELFF
>TRBJ2-2|TRBV18
CASSPPSQHTGELFF
>TRBJ2-1|TRBV12-5
CASGLGGGAYNEQFF
>TRBJ2-1|TRBV5-1
CASSLWVHNEQFF
>TRBJ2-3|TRBV23-1
CASSHPGADTQYF
>TRBJ2-5|TRBV5-1
CASSRDSRGQETQYF
>TRBJ1-2|TRBV11-1
CASSPSLGEYGYTF
>TRBJ1-1|TRBV19
CASSISSGKNTEAFF
>TRBJ2-1|TRBV19
CASTRGQHNEQFF
>TRBJ2-1|TRBV6-5
CASSYAAGQLNEQFF
>TRBJ2-5|TRBV11-2
CASSLGVAQETQYF
>TRBJ2-1|TRBV20-1
CSAVAGGNNEQFF
>TRBJ1-5|TRBV5-1
CASSLAATYLLGPQHF
>TRBJ2-1|TRBV4-2
CASSQPIRAGISYNEQFF
>TRBJ2-5|TRBV5-4
CASSLWRPGDSLETQYF
>TRBJ1-2|TRBV7-9
CASSLHRGQGYGYTF